This T cell receptor (beta chain) is drawn from a study of T cells in Graves' hyperthyroidism and ophthalmopathy. The CDR3 covers 14 residues. V lost 2 bases to trimming and J lost 6 bases, with 12 bases between them. The germline gives CDR1 SGHDT, CDR2 YYEEEE. TCR beta CDR3 region amplification was performed from RNA transcripts. With the HTBI primer set, the TCR CDR3 went through a first round of RT-PCR. TCRdb passed the multiplex PCR reads through MiXCR, listing each CDR3 protein once. This table has around 430,000 distinct CDR3 sequences, 15% appearing once. The sequenced sample consisted of blood. V and J are TRBV5-6 and TRBJ1-5; D gene ambiguous. The receptor's source is a woman aged 30 to 39 with Graves' hyperthyroidism. For the CDR3, the DNA is TGTGCCAGCAGCTTCTTAAAGGGTAGTCAGCCCCAGCATTTT. Amino acids: CASSFLKGSQPQHF. The entire variable domain, with the rest obtained from reference TRBV5-6 and TRBJ1-5, is as follows: DAGVTQSPTHLIKTRGQQVTLRCSPKSGHDTVSWYQQALGQGPQFIFQYYEEEERQRGNFPDRFSGHQFPNYSSELNVNALLLGDSALYLCASSFLKGSQPQHFGDGTRLSIL.